This T cell receptor (beta chain) came from a study of blood T cell repertoires in COVID-19. Symptom resolution, clearance, or two negative PCRs marked the recovered donors of Cohort 3. V lost 1 base and J lost 7; bases outside the gene matches: 8. Germline CDR1 reads LNHNV; CDR2 reads YYDKDF (reference sequence). The CDR3 loop spans 16 amino acids. In the study's own analysis: Scientists estimated how many nucleated cells there were by amplifying reference gene primers. Produced via immunoSEQ multiplex PCR; TCRdb's table is partial and in-frame only. V and J calls and clone size are those listed in that table; D and trimming were worked out from the DNA. The data contain around 470,000 clones, about nine tenths of them seen just once; the ten biggest clones take up about 0.63%.

This chain links TRBV15 with TRBJ2-2; 8 bases match TRBD2. This clonotype was sampled from a man between 18 and 29 years old who had recovered from COVID-19. The sequenced sample consisted of PBMCs or T cells enriched from blood (not recorded which). CDR3 sequence: CATSRGGTSIGGELFF. In nucleotides, the CDR3 is TGTGCCACCAGCAGAGGAGGGACTAGTATTGGCGGGGAGCTGTTTTTT.